This T cell receptor (beta chain) was documented in a study of OX40 agonist ivuxolimab in advanced cancers. This table comes from immunoSEQ multiplex PCR, and its TCRdb copy is limited to in-frame clones, with some not included. The sample carries tens of thousands of clones, around 87% recorded once. This CDR3 is built from 15 residues. V shed 4 bases and J shed 0 bases, with 11 bases lying between them. Germline CDR1 reads SGHRS; CDR2 reads YFSETQ. Peripheral blood came from all dose cohorts at three timepoints. V is TRBV5-1 and J is TRBJ1-3; D remains unclear. This receptor was taken from an adult with an advanced solid tumor such as melanoma, head and neck, liver or kidney cancer. The source was CD4+ or CD8+ T cells sorted from blood, collected in a trial of the OX40 agonist ivuxolimab. CDR3 residues: CASSATTGSGNTIYF. In DNA, the CDR3 is TGCGCCAGCAGCGCTACCACTGGCTCTGGAAACACCATATATTTT. The entire variable domain, with the rest obtained from reference TRBV5-1 and TRBJ1-3, is as follows: KAGVTQTPRYLIKTRGQQVTLSCSPISGHRSVSWYQQTPGQGLQFLFEYFSETQRNKGNFPGRFSGRQFSNSRSEMNVSTLELGDSALYLCASSATTGSGNTIYFGEGSWLTVV.